The rows below give T cell receptor beta chains drawn from one sample of a study of post-analysis software for immune sequencing data. TCRdb re-called the PCR reads through MiXCR, storing one row per CDR3 protein. Here the sample spans some 690,000 distinct CDR3 sequences, roughly 27% being singletons. The sample comprised blood. These TCRs come from a girl aged 5 to 17 with multiple sclerosis. Each CDR3 is given with its conserved first and last residue. The order of the fields is V gene, J gene, clone size, CDR3 protein. Rows give clone size only sometimes, using once, few, many, or a class for an expanded clone.

TRBV28	TRBJ2-5	-	CASNPMGGLQETQYF
TRBV20-1	TRBJ1-5	-	CSARPGTGPNQPQHF
TRBV20-1	TRBJ2-5	few	CSAKGGRSEQYF
TRBV15	TRBJ2-1	-	CADPLRERPLTEQFF
TRBV20-1	TRBJ2-1	-	CSARGYGNEQFF
TRBV15	-	-	CATSRYRVGEQYF
TRBV6-5	TRBJ2-1	-	CANSSSGSPYNEQFF
TRBV7-9	TRBJ1-5	-	CASSLSTGYSNQPQHF
TRBV27	TRBJ1-2	-	CASTSNYGNTF
TRBV18	TRBJ1-2	-	CASSPQAGNYGYTF
TRBV7-2	TRBJ2-5	-	CASSFPPGLAQYF
TRBV19	TRBJ1-5	-	CASRIRGGWQPQHF
TRBV7-8	TRBJ2-1	-	CASSSPVGGRENEQFF
TRBV6-5	TRBJ2-5	-	CASTQVTVYQETQYF
TRBV3-1	TRBJ2-1	few	CASSQEGLQRNEQFF
TRBV5-1	TRBJ1-1	few	CASSEPNTEAFF
TRBV12-2	TRBJ2-5	few	CASRLPTQAIKETQYF
TRBV28	TRBJ2-5	-	CASLSRGTQYF
TRBV20-1	TRBJ1-3	-	CSARDSYWGTGNTIYF
TRBV29-1	TRBJ2-3	many	CSVEHDSNPQYF
TRBV6-2/TRBV6-3	TRBJ2-3	few	CASSTLSGRGTDTQYF
TRBV20-1	TRBJ2-1	-	CSASSLSGPGNEQFF
TRBV5-1	TRBJ2-1	few	CASSQGTSGEYNEQFF
TRBV7-2	TRBJ2-1	-	CASSLGSGRGGSGNEQFF
TRBV4-3	TRBJ2-1	few	CASSRLTSGSLREQFF
TRBV5-1	TRBJ2-1	-	CASSPRTGGEVRNEQFF
TRBV10-3	TRBJ2-1	-	CAISEMSRTNEQFF
TRBV9	TRBJ1-4	few	CASSGSYRGLRTNEKLFF
TRBV25-1	TRBJ2-1	many	CASSPQGNEQFF
TRBV4-1	TRBJ1-5	few	CASSTPQGDQPQHF
TRBV29-1	TRBJ2-6	many	CSVASGANVLTF
TRBV13	TRBJ1-4	-	CASSTRQGQEKLFF
TRBV11-3	TRBJ2-7	many	CASSLDSEDYEQYF
TRBV4-1	TRBJ2-1	-	CASSQGAREGPVGWYNEQFF
TRBV6-1	TRBJ2-1	few	CASSEGLAGFSYNEQFF
TRBV3-1	TRBJ2-1	few	CASSRGGREQFF
TRBV4-3	TRBJ1-2	few	CASSHPGEPHYGYTF
TRBV12-3/TRBV12-4	TRBJ2-3	-	CASSLQRDTQYF
TRBV29-1	TRBJ1-1	-	CSVARGGGTEALF
TRBV10-3	TRBJ1-5	-	CAISESGGPQSNQPQHF
TRBV4-3	TRBJ2-7	-	CASSRVAGVAYEQYF
TRBV20-1	TRBJ2-4	-	CSADTVDPALNIQYF
TRBV5-1	TRBJ2-1	few	CASSRLADEQFF
TRBV27	TRBJ2-7	-	CASSPLTSGSYEQYF
TRBV10-3	TRBJ1-1	-	CAIGKDRGSTEAFF
TRBV5-1	TRBJ2-3	once	CAGNPTRPSTDTQYF
TRBV28	TRBJ2-4	-	CASSSIDRGIGKNIQYF
TRBV6-5	TRBJ2-7	few	CASSYFGAYEQYF
TRBV19	TRBJ2-5	few	CATKRRQGWLETQYF
TRBV6-1	TRBJ1-2	few	CASSAQQGSDYGYTF
TRBV7-9	TRBJ1-1	-	CASSLSGGRGGEAFF
TRBV28	TRBJ1-2	-	CASMQSRYYGYTF